This is a list of T cell receptor beta chains from one sample in a study of post-analysis software for immune sequencing data. Each CDR3 protein gets one entry after TCRdb re-called the PCR reads with MiXCR. Among fewer than 850,000 distinct CDR3 sequences listed, less than 35% were seen once. Sequences were obtained from blood. These receptor sequences come from a girl between 5 and 17 years old with multiple sclerosis. Both conserved end residues are part of each CDR3. D genes are given only for firm matches. Not all rows give a size; the values are once, few, many and, for expanded clones, a class.

TRBV7-9	few	TRBJ2-5	NA	CASSSWGRGNEQYF	TGTGCCAGCAGCTCCTGGGGCCGGGGGAATGAGCAGTACTTC
TRBV10-3	NA	TRBJ2-2	NA	CAISGEQELFF	TGTGCCATCAGTGGGGAGCAAGAGCTGTTTTTT
TRBV10-3	NA	TRBJ2-1	NA	CAIDSGAHEQFF	TGTGCCATCGATTCGGGGGCCCACGAGCAGTTCTTC
TRBV20-1	few	TRBJ2-3	TRBD2	CSARGGRAAGVLADTQYF	TGCAGTGCTAGAGGCGGCCGGGCTGCGGGAGTACTCGCAGATACGCAGTATTTT
TRBV6-1	NA	TRBJ2-1	NA	CASSGVLGGYNEQFF	TGTGCCAGCAGTGGAGTTTTGGGCGGGTACAATGAGCAGTTCTTC
TRBV6-6	few	TRBJ2-7	TRBD1	CASSPGRDSPYEQYF	TGTGCCAGCAGTCCTGGCCGGGACAGCCCCTACGAGCAGTACTTC
TRBV7-2	few	TRBJ2-5	NA	CASSLAWWETQYF	TGTGCCAGCAGCTTAGCTTGGTGGGAGACCCAGTACTTC
TRBV20-1	many	TRBJ2-7	TRBD1	CSAPQGAKYEQYF	TGCAGTGCCCCCCAGGGGGCTAAGTACGAGCAGTACTTC
TRBV10-3	few	TRBJ1-6	NA	CAIWGSDSPLHF	TGTGCCATCTGGGGGAGTGATTCACCCCTCCACTTT
TRBV6-5	few	TRBJ2-7	NA	CASRGDPLVSYEQYF	TGTGCCAGCAGAGGGGACCCGCTCGTCTCCTACGAGCAGTACTTC
TRBV5-5	NA	TRBJ2-5	TRBD2	CASSLALAGGTQETQYF	TGTGCCAGCAGCTTGGCCCTAGCGGGGGGGACGCAAGAGACCCAGTACTTC
TRBV7-2	few	TRBJ2-3	TRBD2	CASSLEGTSGRDTQYF	TGTGCCAGCAGCTTAGAGGGGACTAGCGGGAGGGATACGCAGTATTTT
TRBV9	NA	TRBJ2-3	TRBD1	CASSYGQGVADTQYF	TGTGCCAGCAGCTATGGACAGGGGGTTGCAGATACGCAGTATTTT
TRBV20-1	NA	TRBJ2-5	NA	CSARVGRGGQTQYF	TGCAGTGCTAGAGTAGGGCGGGGAGGACAGACCCAGTACTTC
TRBV10-3	few	TRBJ2-3	NA	CAISESIEGNTQYF	TGTGCCATCAGTGAGTCGATCGAGGGAAATACGCAGTATTTT
TRBV7-2	NA	TRBJ2-5	TRBD2	CASRSRLAGEETQYF	TGTGCCAGCAGAAGCAGACTAGCGGGAGAAGAGACCCAGTACTTC
TRBV2	NA	TRBJ2-7	NA	CASSQDRNSYEQYF	TGTGCCAGCAGTCAAGACAGGAACTCCTACGAGCAGTACTTC
TRBV20-1	NA	TRBJ2-1	NA	CSARDPRLEHGEQFF	TGCAGTGCTAGAGATCCCCGTCTAGAGCACGGTGAGCAGTTCTTC
TRBV11-2	many	TRBJ2-4	TRBD2	CASSPTSGANIQYF	TGTGCCAGCAGCCCGACTAGCGGGGCGAACATTCAGTACTTC
TRBV29-1	NA	TRBJ1-1	NA	CSVAMAGSNTEAFF	TGCAGCGTTGCTATGGCAGGGTCGAACACTGAAGCTTTCTTT
TRBV12-3/TRBV12-4	NA	TRBJ2-2	NA	CASSARNTGELFF	TGTGCCAGCAGTGCCCGAAACACCGGGGAGCTGTTTTTT
TRBV5-1	NA	TRBJ1-5	NA	CASSLASGSEPQHF	TGCGCCAGCAGCTTAGCGTCAGGGTCTGAGCCCCAGCATTTT
TRBV28	NA	TRBJ2-1	TRBD2	CASRSGEHSSEQFF	TGTGCCAGCAGGAGCGGGGAACATTCTTCGGAGCAGTTCTTC
TRBV7-2	few	TRBJ2-5	TRBD2	CASSSGLAGGSEYQETQYF	TGTGCCAGCAGCTCCGGACTAGCGGGAGGCTCGGAGTACCAAGAGACCCAGTACTTC
TRBV27	NA	TRBJ2-1	TRBD2	CTSSLTSGRVEFF	TGTACCAGCAGTTTAACTAGCGGGAGAGTGGAGTTCTTC
TRBV14	NA	TRBJ2-1	NA	CASSQEIGNEQFF	TGTGCCAGCAGCCAAGAAATCGGCAATGAGCAGTTCTTC
TRBV20-1	NA	TRBJ2-2	TRBD2	CSAREYTSGGRTGELFF	TGCAGTGCTAGGGAATATACTAGCGGGGGGCGAACCGGGGAGCTGTTTTTT
TRBV29-1	NA	TRBJ1-1	TRBD1	CSAGDRGDVKAFF	TGCAGCGCCGGGGACAGGGGGGATGTTAAAGCTTTCTTT
TRBV28	NA	TRBJ2-7	NA	CASGRSSYYEQYF	TGTGCCAGCGGGCGGAGTTCTTACTACGAGCAGTACTTC
TRBV4-3	many	TRBJ2-7	TRBD2	CASSQGLAGSYEQYF	TGCGCCAGCAGCCAAGGACTAGCGGGATCCTACGAGCAGTACTTC
TRBV27	few	TRBJ1-6	NA	CASSPPRVSYNSPLHF	TGTGCCAGCAGTCCCCCCAGGGTCTCCTATAATTCACCCCTCCACTTT
TRBV20-1	few	TRBJ2-5	NA	CSAGLGGSQETQYF	TGCAGTGCTGGACTTGGGGGGTCCCAAGAGACCCAGTACTTC
TRBV4-3	many	TRBJ2-4	NA	CASSQDVGWVAKNIQYF	TGCGCCAGCAGCCAAGATGTGGGTTGGGTGGCCAAAAACATTCAGTACTTC
TRBV29-1	many	TRBJ2-1	TRBD2	CSVVGLAGGSYNEQFF	TGCAGCGTGGTGGGGCTAGCGGGGGGATCCTACAATGAGCAGTTCTTC
TRBV7-2	NA	TRBJ1-5	TRBD1	CASSSQGAYANQPQHF	TGTGCCAGCAGCTCTCAGGGGGCCTATGCCAATCAACCCCAGCATTTT
TRBV20-1	NA	TRBJ2-1	TRBD2	CSAATGTSIYNEQFF	TGCAGTGCCGCGACCGGGACTAGCATATACAATGAGCAGTTCTTC
TRBV5-1	NA	TRBJ2-7	NA	CASSLGGDGSYEQYF	TGCGCCAGCAGCTTGGGAGGGGACGGTTCCTACGAGCAGTACTTC
TRBV29-1	many	TRBJ2-1	NA	CSVGFDEQFF	TGCAGCGTCGGGTTCGATGAGCAGTTCTTC